A selection of T cell receptor beta chains follows, all from one sample in a study of a mutant IDH1 vaccine in newly diagnosed glioma. These TCRs are of unknown antigen specificity. Only in-frame clones appear in the TCRdb table, and some are missing; sequencing was by immunoSEQ multiplex PCR. The top ten clones hold 9% to 10% of a sample with roughly 70,000 clones, approximately 84% of them seen once. Sequencing was performed on PBMCs, taken from a glioma patient whose treatment included an IDH1 peptide vaccine. These receptors all stem from a woman aged 45-60 years with glioma. Both conserved end residues are part of each CDR3. Fields, in order: clone size, V gene, D gene, J gene, CDR3 DNA, CDR3 protein. A D gene is named only where the DNA matches it firmly. Expanded clones are given a class, and other clones once, few, many or no size at all.

size: NA
V: TRBV18
D: NA
J: TRBJ2-2
DNA: TGTGCCAGCCCACACACAGCGACTACGAACACCGGGGAGCTGTTTTTT
CDR3: CASPHTATTNTGELFF

size: NA
V: TRBV5-1
D: TRBD1
J: TRBJ1-2
DNA: TGCGCCAGCAGCTTGGAGGCCCCGGCAGGGGGAAGAGGCTACACCTTC
CDR3: CASSLEAPAGGRGYTF

size: once
V: TRBV7-2
D: NA
J: TRBJ1-1
DNA: TGTGCCAGCAGCTTAGTCGGAGATGAGGGCACTGAAGCTTTCTTT
CDR3: CASSLVGDEGTEAFF

size: NA
V: TRBV2
D: NA
J: TRBJ2-3
DNA: TGTGCCACACCAATCGACAGAACAGATACGCAGTATTTT
CDR3: CATPIDRTDTQYF

size: NA
V: TRBV5-1
D: NA
J: TRBJ2-2
DNA: TGCGCCAGCAGCTTGTTTTTACAGGGAAGGAGAGGGACCGGGGAGCTGTTTTTT
CDR3: CASSLFLQGRRGTGELFF

size: NA
V: TRBV30
D: NA
J: TRBJ1-4
DNA: TGTGCCTGGAGTCGGACCGCAACTAATGAAAAACTGTTTTTT
CDR3: CAWSRTATNEKLFF

size: NA
V: TRBV11-2
D: TRBD1
J: TRBJ2-1
DNA: TGTGCCAGCAGGTGGGGACAGGGCTACTACAATGAGCAGTTCTTC
CDR3: CASRWGQGYYNEQFF

size: NA
V: TRBV4-1
D: TRBD1
J: TRBJ1-2
DNA: TGCGCCAGCAGCCAAGGCCCGGACAGGTCCTATGGCTACACCTTC
CDR3: CASSQGPDRSYGYTF

size: NA
V: TRBV7-8
D: NA
J: TRBJ1-1
DNA: TGTGCCAGCAGCTTAGGTCACGGGTCGGACCAAGCTTTCTTT
CDR3: CASSLGHGSDQAFF

size: NA
V: TRBV19
D: NA
J: TRBJ1-1
DNA: TGTGCCAGTAGAAGGGGCGCGACGGGTGTCACTGAAGCTTTCTTT
CDR3: CASRRGATGVTEAFF

size: NA
V: TRBV5-1
D: NA
J: TRBJ2-7
DNA: TGCGCCAGCAGTTGGACATCCTCCTACGAGCAGTACTTC
CDR3: CASSWTSSYEQYF

size: few
V: TRBV10-1
D: NA
J: TRBJ1-2
DNA: TGCGCCAGCAGTGAGAGGCCGAGTGTGTATGGCTACACCTTC
CDR3: CASSERPSVYGYTF

size: few
V: TRBV19
D: NA
J: TRBJ1-2
DNA: TGTGCCGCTGAACCAGGGTGGGAGGCTAACTATGGCTACACCTTC
CDR3: CAAEPGWEANYGYTF

size: NA
V: TRBV6-1
D: NA
J: TRBJ1-2
DNA: TGTGCCAGCGTTAGTCACTATGGCTACACCTTC
CDR3: CASVSHYGYTF

size: few
V: TRBV7-9
D: NA
J: TRBJ1-1
DNA: TGTGCCAGCAGCTTCCCGTCGGGCAGTCTGAACACTGAAGCTTTCTTT
CDR3: CASSFPSGSLNTEAFF

size: NA
V: TRBV7-2
D: TRBD1
J: TRBJ1-3
DNA: TGTGCCAGCAGCTTGGCCGATACAGGGGGGACTGGAAACACCATATATTTT
CDR3: CASSLADTGGTGNTIYF

size: few
V: TRBV30
D: NA
J: TRBJ1-2
DNA: TGTGCCTGGCAGACAGGCCTCAACTATGGCTACACCTTC
CDR3: CAWQTGLNYGYTF

size: NA
V: TRBV6-1
D: NA
J: TRBJ1-6
DNA: TGTGCCAGCACTGCTGACTCACCCCTCCACTTT
CDR3: CASTADSPLHF

size: NA
V: TRBV7-2
D: NA
J: TRBJ1-6
DNA: TGTGCCAGCAGCTTAGACAATTCACCCCTCCACTTT
CDR3: CASSLDNSPLHF

size: NA
V: TRBV9
D: NA
J: TRBJ1-6
DNA: TGTGCCAGCAGCGTAGACGGATACTCACCCCTCCACTTT
CDR3: CASSVDGYSPLHF

size: NA
V: TRBV4-3
D: NA
J: TRBJ2-2
DNA: TGCGCCAGCAGCCAGGACACGGGGACCTACACCGGGGAGCTGTTTTTT
CDR3: CASSQDTGTYTGELFF

size: NA
V: TRBV7-3
D: TRBD1
J: TRBJ2-7
DNA: TGTGCCAGCAGCCCCCTCCCGCGACAGGGTCACAACGAGCAGTACTTC
CDR3: CASSPLPRQGHNEQYF

size: few
V: TRBV19
D: NA
J: TRBJ1-6
DNA: TGTGCCAGTAGTATAGTGAGGGTCGTCGGATCACCCCTCCACTTT
CDR3: CASSIVRVVGSPLHF

size: NA
V: TRBV15
D: NA
J: TRBJ2-2
DNA: TGTGCCACCAGGGAGGGGGCGACGTATAACACCGGGGAGCTGTTTTTT
CDR3: CATREGATYNTGELFF

size: NA
V: TRBV7-8
D: NA
J: TRBJ2-1
DNA: TGTGCCAGCACGGACTACCTTAACAATGAGCAGTTCTTC
CDR3: CASTDYLNNEQFF

size: NA
V: TRBV6-5
D: TRBD2
J: TRBJ2-1
DNA: TGTGCCAGCTCGATAGCGGGGGGTAATGAGCAGTTCTTC
CDR3: CASSIAGGNEQFF

size: NA
V: TRBV29-1
D: TRBD1
J: TRBJ2-3
DNA: TGCAGCCTGGGGGGACAGGGGGCTGGAGATACGCAGTATTTT
CDR3: CSLGGQGAGDTQYF

size: NA
V: TRBV5-4
D: NA
J: TRBJ2-5
DNA: TGTGCCATCCCGCTTGAGGGGACCCAGTACTTC
CDR3: CAIPLEGTQYF

size: once
V: TRBV4-1
D: TRBD1
J: TRBJ2-5
DNA: TGCGCCAGCAGCCAAGACCCATCAGGGGGCTTTTTTGAGACCCAGTACTTC
CDR3: CASSQDPSGGFFETQYF

size: once
V: TRBV2
D: NA
J: TRBJ2-2
DNA: TGTGCCAGCAATTACCCTCCTTATGGCCACTGGCCCGGGGAGCTGTTTTTT
CDR3: CASNYPPYGHWPGELFF

size: NA
V: TRBV5-1
D: NA
J: TRBJ1-5
DNA: TGCGCCAGCAGCTTAGACCCTGGGGTCAATCAGCCCCAGCATTTT
CDR3: CASSLDPGVNQPQHF

size: NA
V: TRBV6-1
D: NA
J: TRBJ1-5
DNA: TGTGCCAGCAGTGAAGCTAGGGGTGGCCAGCCCCAGCATTTT
CDR3: CASSEARGGQPQHF

size: medium-sized
V: TRBV2
D: NA
J: TRBJ1-1
DNA: TGTGCCAGCAGTTGGGGGGACGGGAACACTGAAGCTTTCTTT
CDR3: CASSWGDGNTEAFF

size: NA
V: TRBV10-3
D: NA
J: TRBJ1-3
DNA: TGTGCCATCAGTGAGAGGCAGGGGATGGGAAACACCATATATTTT
CDR3: CAISERQGMGNTIYF

size: NA
V: TRBV5-1
D: NA
J: TRBJ2-3
DNA: TGCGCCAGCAGCTCTCCCCGAATAGCGGATGTCACAGATACGCAGTATTTT
CDR3: CASSSPRIADVTDTQYF

size: NA
V: TRBV21-1
D: NA
J: TRBJ2-1
DNA: TGTGCCAGCAGCATTCTAGACAGAACCTACAATGAGCAGTTCTTC
CDR3: CASSILDRTYNEQFF